This TCR beta chain is from a study of blood T cell repertoires in COVID-19. On the study more broadly: Specimens from acute and convalescent COVID-19 originated in the United States, Italy and Spain.

V lost 4 bases, J lost 4 bases, and 16 bases lay in between. Germline CDR1 is MGHRA and CDR2 is YSYEKL. This CDR3 comprises 15 residues. Clones were read by immunoSEQ multiplex PCR, and TCRdb kept only the in-frame ones, dropping some. The table has about 250,000 clones, 70% to 90% seen once. The TCR was taken from a man between 18 and 29 years old with active or convalescent COVID-19. This chain joins TRBV4-1 and TRBJ1-1; the D gene is possibly TRBD1 (5 bases). The sample consisted of peripheral blood. The CDR3 protein is CASSLKTQGPTEAFF. DNA of the CDR3: TGCGCCAGCAGCCTTAAGACCCAGGGTCCCACTGAAGCTTTCTTT.